This note documents a single T cell receptor (beta chain) sequence. The antigen is undetermined. These data are taken from a study of T cell responses to AZD1222 COVID-19 vaccine. Unmatched junction bases numbered 6, after V lost 1 base and J lost 4 bases. The germline V gene has CDR1 SNHLY and CDR2 FYNNEI. The length of the CDR3 is 15 residues. General observations from the study: Baseline antibody screening turned up just a handful of seropositive AZD1222 recipients. The study reported that nearly half of spike-specific TCRs target unmutated variant regions.

Generated by immunoSEQ multiplex PCR, the TCRdb table keeps only in-frame clones and is missing some. The table records some 110,000 clones, roughly four fifths of them present only once. This TCR came from an adult in good health. The rearrangement uses TRBV2 and TRBJ2-7; 8 bases match TRBD1. This material consisted of peripheral blood, taken on day 0 of AZD1222 vaccination. The CDR3 sequence: CASSEGSGQGYEQYF. CDR3 sequence (DNA): TGTGCCAGCAGTGAAGGATCAGGACAGGGTTACGAGCAGTACTTC.